This TCR beta chain was documented in a study of T cell repertoires in cytomegalovirus infection. TCRdb passed the reads through MiXCR, listing each CDR3 protein once. Here the sample spans under 200,000 distinct CDR3 sequences, about a tenth being singletons. This clonotype was picked up many times. V lost 3 bases, J lost 6 bases, and 8 bases lay in between. CDR1 and CDR2 from the germline V gene are LNHDA and SQIVND (reference sequence). CDR3 length: 12 residues. This receptor was taken from a human donor in good health (CMV status not recorded). Some clones in this sample may be carry-over from other donors' samples. The gene calls are TRBV19 and TRBJ1-1; D is ambiguous. The source material was PBMCs. The CDR3 is CASSILFSEAFF. For the CDR3, the DNA is TGTGCCAGTAGTATCCTCTTCTCTGAAGCTTTCTTT.